This entry lists 11 T cell receptor beta chains sequenced from one sample in a study of vaccination effects on CD4 cells after COVID-19. Profiling relied on immunoSEQ multiplex PCR, and the TCRdb table lists in-frame clones only, not all of them. The table records approximately 57,000 clones, around 73% of them present only once. Which antigens these TCRs recognize remains unknown. Following culture for more than 9 days, CD4+ T cells were isolated. Everyone in the study got two shots of either the BNT162b2 or mRNA-1273 vaccine. The sample consisted of CD4+ T cells from PBMCs cultured without peptide, taken after COVID-19 vaccination. The origin of the receptors is a human donor who received a COVID-19 vaccine.

The V call is TRBV6-5, the J call TRBJ2-5; the D is unclear. Germline V lookup: CDR1 MNHEY, CDR2 SVGAGI. CDR3 length equals 15 residues. V was pared by 0 bases and J by 2 bases, with 10 bases between. CDR3 in amino acids: CASSYSSPFQETQYF. CDR3 nucleotides: TGTGCCAGCAGTTACTCGTCACCGTTTCAAGAGACCCAGTACTTC.

The chain is built from TRBV6-5 and TRBJ1-1; the D is unclear. CDR1 and CDR2 from the germline V gene are MNHEY and SVGAGI. The V end was cut by 0 bases, the J end by 7 bases, with 9 bases between. The length of the CDR3 is 13 residues. The chain's CDR3 is CASSYSRLHEAFF. CDR3 coding DNA: TGTGCCAGCAGTTACTCGAGGCTTCATGAAGCTTTCTTT.

The rearrangement links TRBV7-2 to TRBJ2-7; 10 nucleotides match TRBD2. Germline values: CDR1 SGHTA, CDR2 FQGNSA. The CDR3 length is 18 residues. V was clipped by 3 bases and J by 2 bases; unmatched bases: 13. The CDR3 reads CASSLASGRGRGTYEQYF. In nucleotides, the CDR3 is TGTGCCAGCAGCTTGGCTAGCGGGAGAGGACGAGGAACCTACGAGCAGTACTTC.

The chain uses TRBV11-2 and TRBJ2-7; TRBD1 matches 11 bases. This CDR3 has 16 amino acids. Germline trimming cut 4 bases from V and 2 bases from J; bases unmatched to any gene: 7. Germline lookup yields CDR1 SGHAT and CDR2 FQNNGV. Written as DNA, the CDR3 is TGTGCCAGCAGCTCCGTAAAGGACAGGGGGCCCTACGAGCAGTACTTC. Protein: CASSSVKDRGPYEQYF.

The V and J genes are TRBV19 and TRBJ2-1, with 13 bases lining up with TRBD2. Losses at the gene ends were 4 bases for V and 10 bases for J; bases not matched to a gene: 7. The CDR3 sequence is 15 residues long. CDR1 and CDR2 from the germline V gene are LNHDA and SQIVND (reference sequence). CDR3 loop: CASSRGLAGAREQFF. In DNA, the CDR3 is TGTGCCAGTAGTAGAGGACTAGCGGGAGCCCGGGAGCAGTTCTTC.

The rearrangement links TRBV11-2 to TRBJ2-6; D is unresolved. Germline V gene lookup returns CDR1 SGHAT and CDR2 FQNNGV. Between the trimmed V and J ends, which lost 0 bases and 5 bases, there was a span of 11 bases. The CDR3 is 16 amino acids. Written as DNA, the CDR3 is TGTGCCAGCAGCTTAGATTGGCGGTCCAGGGCCAACGTCCTGACTTTC. Translated: CASSLDWRSRANVLTF.

This chain connects TRBV4-1 to TRBJ1-3; D is perhaps TRBD1 (6 bases). Germline V lookup: CDR1 MGHRA, CDR2 YSYEKL. The CDR3 extends over 15 amino acids. V dropped 0 bases and J dropped 2 bases, with 8 bases sitting between them. CDR3 region: CASSQEGTTGNTIYF. The CDR3 DNA follows: TGCGCCAGCAGCCAAGAGGGGACAACTGGAAACACCATATATTTT.

The chain joins TRBV12-5 to TRBJ2-5; no firm D call. The CDR3 length is 13 residues. The V and J ends lost 1 base and 7 bases respectively, with 10 bases between them. Germline CDR1 is LGHNT and CDR2 is FRNRAP. In nucleotides, the CDR3 is TGTGCTAGTGGTTTGGATACGGGCCGGACCCAGTACTTC. Its protein product is CASGLDTGRTQYF.

The gene calls are TRBV6-5 and TRBJ2-7, with no clear D. The V gene lost 0 bases and the J gene lost 2 bases, with 14 bases spanning the gap. CDR3 length equals 16 residues. Germline V gene data show CDR1 as MNHEY and CDR2 as SVGAGI. As DNA, the CDR3 is TGTGCCAGCAGTTACTCGACACCTTCCTTTACCTACGAGCAGTACTTC. Residues: CASSYSTPSFTYEQYF.

V gene TRBV5-1 combines with J gene TRBJ1-2; no definite D call. V lost 0 bases and J 5 bases, leaving 8 bases between the germline ends. Germline V lookup: CDR1 SGHRS, CDR2 YFSETQ. The CDR3 loop spans 13 amino acids. CDR3 sequence reads: CASSLAEWYGYTF. CDR3 nucleotides: TGCGCCAGCAGCTTGGCCGAGTGGTATGGCTACACCTTC. Filled out from reference TRBV5-1 and TRBJ1-2, the complete variable domain reads KAGVTQTPRYLIKTRGQQVTLSCSPISGHRSVSWYQQTPGQGLQFLFEYFSETQRNKGNFPGRFSGRQFSNSRSEMNVSTLELGDSALYLCASSLAEWYGYTFGSGTRLTVV.

This rearrangement joins TRBV3-1 (or the pseudogene TRBV3-2) to TRBJ2-7; D is possibly TRBD2 (7 bases). Germline lookup yields CDR1 LGHDT and CDR2 YNNKEL (reference sequence). The CDR3 runs 15 residues. V lost 1 base and J lost 2, with 12 bases in between. This chain's CDR3 is CASSQAWGGPYEQYF. CDR3 nucleotides: TGTGCCAGCAGCCAAGCCTGGGGGGGGCCCTACGAGCAGTACTTC.